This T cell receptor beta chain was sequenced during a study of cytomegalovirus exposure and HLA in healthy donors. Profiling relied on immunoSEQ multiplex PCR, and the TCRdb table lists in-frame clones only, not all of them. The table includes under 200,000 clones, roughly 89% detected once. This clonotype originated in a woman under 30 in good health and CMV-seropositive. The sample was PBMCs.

CDR3 nucleotides: TGTGCCAGCAGTGACAGGGTCTACGAGCAGTACTTC. It is translated as CASSDRVYEQYF. This chain joins TRBV2 and TRBJ2-7, with a weak D call TRBD1 (5 bases). Looked up from germline, CDR1 is SNHLY and CDR2 is FYNNEI. The CDR3 contains 12 residues. The V and J ends lost 3 bases and 3 bases respectively, with 6 bases between them.